This T cell receptor (beta chain) derives from a study of T cell repertoires in ileal Crohn's disease. The time point: neoterminal ileum biopsy at postoperative endoscopy, about 6 months after surgery. Germline lookup yields CDR1 KGHSH and CDR2 LQKENI. The CDR3 loop spans 18 amino acids. Deletions cut 6 bases from V and 4 bases from J, with 28 bases between. The table came from immunoSEQ multiplex PCR; TCRdb's copy has only in-frame clones and leaves some out. The table has about 3,900 clones, 85% seen once. The chain uses TRBV18 and TRBJ2-7, with D possibly matching TRBD2 (6 bases). This sequence originates from an adult with Crohn's disease. Source material: ileal tissue. The CDR3 here is CASSPNYGRGWFTYEQYF. Written as DNA, the CDR3 is TGTGCCAGCTCCCCCAACTACGGACGGGGGTGGTTTACTTACGAGCAGTACTTC.